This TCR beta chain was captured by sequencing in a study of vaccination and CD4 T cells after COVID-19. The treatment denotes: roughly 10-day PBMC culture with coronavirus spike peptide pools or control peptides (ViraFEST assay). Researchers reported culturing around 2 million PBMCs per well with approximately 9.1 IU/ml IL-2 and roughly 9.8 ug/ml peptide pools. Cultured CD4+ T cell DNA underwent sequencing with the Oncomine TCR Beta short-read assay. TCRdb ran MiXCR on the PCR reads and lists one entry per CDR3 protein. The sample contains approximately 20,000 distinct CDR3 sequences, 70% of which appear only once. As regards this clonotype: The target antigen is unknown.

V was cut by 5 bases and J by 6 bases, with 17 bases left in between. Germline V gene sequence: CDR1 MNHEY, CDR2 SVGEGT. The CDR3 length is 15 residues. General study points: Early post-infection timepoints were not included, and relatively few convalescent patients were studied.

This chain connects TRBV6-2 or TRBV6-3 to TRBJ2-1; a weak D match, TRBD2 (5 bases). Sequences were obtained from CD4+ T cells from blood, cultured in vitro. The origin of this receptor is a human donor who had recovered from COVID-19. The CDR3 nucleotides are TGTGCCAGCAGTCCCAAGCGGTCCCTAGCCAATGAGCAGTTCTTC. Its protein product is CASSPKRSLANEQFF.